Described below is a single T cell receptor (beta chain) sequence and its context. The ends were cut back, 6 bases at V and 1 base at J, with 9 bases in the middle. The germline gives CDR1 SEHNR, CDR2 FQNEAQ (reference sequence). The CDR3 is made up of 13 amino acids. This record comes from a study of cytomegalovirus exposure and HLA in healthy donors. The method was immunoSEQ multiplex PCR; TCRdb's version includes in-frame clones alone and lacks a portion of them. The sample lists 200,000 to 250,000 clones, roughly 84% occurring once. The chain couples TRBV7-9 to TRBJ1-1; D might be TRBD1 (6 bases). This TCR derives from a woman between 25 and 40 years old in good health and CMV-seropositive. The sequenced sample was PBMCs. The CDR3 DNA is TGTGCCAGCAGTCAGGGGACGAACACTGAAGCTTTCTTT. It encodes CASSQGTNTEAFF.